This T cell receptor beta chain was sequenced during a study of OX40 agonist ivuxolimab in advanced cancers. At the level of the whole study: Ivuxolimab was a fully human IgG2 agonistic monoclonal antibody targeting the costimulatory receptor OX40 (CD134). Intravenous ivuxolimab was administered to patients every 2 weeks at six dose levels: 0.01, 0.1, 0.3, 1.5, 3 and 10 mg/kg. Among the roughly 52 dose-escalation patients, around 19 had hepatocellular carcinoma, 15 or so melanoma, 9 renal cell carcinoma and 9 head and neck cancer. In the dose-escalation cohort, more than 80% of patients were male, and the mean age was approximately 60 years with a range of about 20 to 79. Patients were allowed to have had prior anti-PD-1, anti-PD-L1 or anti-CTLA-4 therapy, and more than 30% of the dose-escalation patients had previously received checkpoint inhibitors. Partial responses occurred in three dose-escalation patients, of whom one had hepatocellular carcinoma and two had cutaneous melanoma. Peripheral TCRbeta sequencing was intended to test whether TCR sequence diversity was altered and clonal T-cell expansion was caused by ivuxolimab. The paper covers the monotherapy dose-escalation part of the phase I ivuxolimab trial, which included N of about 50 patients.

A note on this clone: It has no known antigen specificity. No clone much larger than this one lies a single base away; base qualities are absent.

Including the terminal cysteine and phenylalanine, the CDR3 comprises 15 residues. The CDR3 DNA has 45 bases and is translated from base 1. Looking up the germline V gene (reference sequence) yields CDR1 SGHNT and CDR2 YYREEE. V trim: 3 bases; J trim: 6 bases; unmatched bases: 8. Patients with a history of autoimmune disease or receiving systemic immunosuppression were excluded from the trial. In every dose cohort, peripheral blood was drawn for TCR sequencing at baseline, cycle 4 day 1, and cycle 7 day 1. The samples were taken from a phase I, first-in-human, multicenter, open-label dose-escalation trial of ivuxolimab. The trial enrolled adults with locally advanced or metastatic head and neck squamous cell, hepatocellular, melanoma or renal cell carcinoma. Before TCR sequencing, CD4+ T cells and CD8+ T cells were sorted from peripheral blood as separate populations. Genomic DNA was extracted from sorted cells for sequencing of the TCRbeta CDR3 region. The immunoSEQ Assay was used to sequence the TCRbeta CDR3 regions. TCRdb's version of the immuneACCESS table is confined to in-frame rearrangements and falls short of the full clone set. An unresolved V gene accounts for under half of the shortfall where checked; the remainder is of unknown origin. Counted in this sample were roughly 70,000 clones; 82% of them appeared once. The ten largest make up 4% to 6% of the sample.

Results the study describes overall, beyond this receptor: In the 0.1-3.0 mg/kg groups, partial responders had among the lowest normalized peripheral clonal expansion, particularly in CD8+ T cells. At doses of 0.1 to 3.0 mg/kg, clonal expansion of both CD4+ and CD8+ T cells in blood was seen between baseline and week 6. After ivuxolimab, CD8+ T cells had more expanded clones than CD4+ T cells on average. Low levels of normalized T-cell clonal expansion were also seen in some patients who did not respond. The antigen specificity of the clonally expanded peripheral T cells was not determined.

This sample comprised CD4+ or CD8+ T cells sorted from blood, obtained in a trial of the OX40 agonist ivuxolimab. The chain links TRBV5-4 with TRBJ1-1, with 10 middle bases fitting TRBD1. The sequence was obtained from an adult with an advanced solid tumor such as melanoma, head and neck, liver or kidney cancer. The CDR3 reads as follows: CASSSGDRGRAEAFF. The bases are TGTGCCAGCAGCTCCGGGGACAGGGGACGCGCTGAAGCTTTCTTT.